Detailed here is one TCR beta chain. The data derive from a study of long-term antiretroviral therapy in people with HIV. From each donor, at least one pre-ART PBMC sample and at least two post-ART PBMC samples were obtained. The germline V gene encodes CDR1 SGHNT and CDR2 YYREEE (reference sequence). The V end was cut by 1 base, the J end by 5 bases, with 12 bases between. CDR3 length: 14 residues. The assay, immunoSEQ v3.0, was run at survey level. Libraries were prepared by immunoSEQ multiplex PCR; TCRdb keeps only in-frame clonotypes and omits some of them. The sample consists of fewer than 35,000 clones, 65% to 80% of them appearing once.

The rearrangement links TRBV5-4 to TRBJ2-5; D could derive from TRBD1 or TRBD2 (6 bases each). The material sequenced was unsorted PBMCs, taken 3.1 years after starting antiretroviral therapy. The TCR comes from a woman between 45 and 60 years old with HIV. In DNA form, the CDR3 reads TGTGCCAGCAGCTTGAGGGGGGCCCGGGAGACCCAGTACTTC. As protein: CASSLRGARETQYF.